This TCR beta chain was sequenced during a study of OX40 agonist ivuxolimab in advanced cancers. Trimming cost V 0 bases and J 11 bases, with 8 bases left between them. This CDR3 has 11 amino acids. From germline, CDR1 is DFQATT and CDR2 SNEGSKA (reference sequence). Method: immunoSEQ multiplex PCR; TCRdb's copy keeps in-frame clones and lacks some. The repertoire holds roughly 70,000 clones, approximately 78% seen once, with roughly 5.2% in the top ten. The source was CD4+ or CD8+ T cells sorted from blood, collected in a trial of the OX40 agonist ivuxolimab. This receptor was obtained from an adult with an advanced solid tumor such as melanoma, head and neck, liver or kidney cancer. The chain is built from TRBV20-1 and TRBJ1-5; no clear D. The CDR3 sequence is CSARDGRAQHF. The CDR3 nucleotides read TGCAGTGCTAGAGATGGGAGGGCCCAGCATTTT.